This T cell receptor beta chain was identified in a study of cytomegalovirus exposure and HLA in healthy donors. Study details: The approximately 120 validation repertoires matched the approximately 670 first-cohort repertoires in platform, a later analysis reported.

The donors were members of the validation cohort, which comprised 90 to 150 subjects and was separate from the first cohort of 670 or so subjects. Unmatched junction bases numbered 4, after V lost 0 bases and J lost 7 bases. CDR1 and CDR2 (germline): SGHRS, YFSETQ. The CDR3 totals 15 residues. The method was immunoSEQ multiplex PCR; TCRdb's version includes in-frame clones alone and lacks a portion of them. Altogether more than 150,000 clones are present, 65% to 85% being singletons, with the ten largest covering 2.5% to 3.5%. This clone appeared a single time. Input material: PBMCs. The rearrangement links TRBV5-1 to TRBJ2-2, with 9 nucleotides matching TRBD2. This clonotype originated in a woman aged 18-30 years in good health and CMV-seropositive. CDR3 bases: TGCGCCAGCAGCTTGGTAGCGGGGGTATACGGGGAGCTGTTTTTT. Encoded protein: CASSLVAGVYGELFF.